The 9 T cell receptor beta chains listed next were all sequenced from one sample in a study of blood T cell repertoires in COVID-19. Only in-frame clones appear in the TCRdb table, and some are missing; sequencing was by immunoSEQ multiplex PCR. The sample holds around 150,000 clones, 65% to 90% seen once. Sample: peripheral blood. Receptors were obtained from a man between 60 and 75 years old with acute or convalescent COVID-19.

The V gene is TRBV5-4, the J gene TRBJ1-6; possibly TRBD1 for D (6 bases). V dropped 6 bases and J dropped 5 bases, with 12 bases sitting between them. Germline V lookup: CDR1 SGHNT, CDR2 YYREEE (reference sequence). The CDR3 loop spans 14 amino acids. This chain's CDR3 is CASNPDRNNSPLHF. In DNA form, the CDR3 reads TGTGCCAGCAACCCCGACAGGAATAATTCACCCCTCCACTTT.

In this sample, this clone turned up a few times. This rearrangement joins TRBV5-8 to TRBJ2-7; D call uncertain. Germline loops: CDR1 SGHTS, CDR2 YDEGEE. Trimming cost V 1 base and J 0 bases, with 11 bases left between them. CDR3 length equals 15 residues. The CDR3 region is CASSLWAGRSYEQYF. As DNA, the CDR3 is TGTGCCAGCAGCTTGTGGGCAGGTCGCTCCTACGAGCAGTACTTC. Complete variable domain (other parts from reference TRBV5-8 and TRBJ2-7): EAGVTQSPTHLIKTRGQQATLRCSPISGHTSVYWYQQALGLGLQFLLWYDEGEERNRGNFPPRFSGRQFPNYSSELNVNALELEDSALYLCASSLWAGRSYEQYFGPGTRLTVT.

The J gene is TRBJ2-1, the V gene TRBV24-1; 7 nucleotides line up with TRBD1. The CDR3 has 13 amino acids. Germline CDR1 KGHDR, CDR2 SFDVKD. Trimming cost V 9 bases and J 0 bases; bases outside gene matches: 1. The CDR3 here is CATQGVSYNEQFF. The CDR3, as DNA: TGTGCCACCCAGGGGGTCTCCTACAATGAGCAGTTCTTC.

The V call is TRBV15, the J call TRBJ2-3; D may be TRBD1 (5 bases). This CDR3 comprises 12 residues. V lost 2 bases and J lost 6, with 6 bases in between. Germline CDR1 LNHNV, CDR2 YYDKDF (reference sequence). DNA of the CDR3: TGTGCCACCAGCAGACCAGGGGATACGCAGTATTTT. Amino acid sequence: CATSRPGDTQYF.

This clone has just a few counts. The CDR3 loop reads CASSVDRVAHEQYF. The DNA for the CDR3 is TGTGCCAGCAGCGTAGACAGGGTAGCGCACGAGCAGTACTTC. The chain recombines TRBV2 with TRBJ2-7; 7 positions agree with TRBD1. Losses at the gene ends were 6 bases for V and 5 bases for J; bases not matched to a gene: 10. CDR1 SNHLY and CDR2 FYNNEI come from the germline V gene. The CDR3 is 14 residues long.

V gene TRBV15 combines with J gene TRBJ2-3; 8 nucleotides align to TRBD2. CDR1 and CDR2 from the germline V gene are LNHNV and YYDKDF (reference sequence). The CDR3 is made up of 17 amino acids. The V gene end was trimmed by 5 bases and the J gene end by 3 bases; junction bases not matched to a gene: 13. The DNA of the CDR3 is TGTGCCACCAGCCCATCAATAGCGGGAACGACGACAGATACGCAGTATTTT. Translated, it gives CATSPSIAGTTTDTQYF.

The chain has TRBV4-1 and TRBJ2-1; D is possibly TRBD2 (6 bases). V was pared by 4 bases and J by 7 bases, with 11 bases between. Looked up from germline, CDR1 is MGHRA and CDR2 is YSYEKL. The CDR3 runs 13 residues. CDR3 in DNA: TGCGCCAGCAGCCGACTAGGATTTAATGAGCAGTTCTTC. It codes for CASSRLGFNEQFF.

The V gene is TRBV12-3 or TRBV12-4, the J gene TRBJ2-1, with 7 nucleotides matching TRBD1. The CDR3 is 12 residues long. The J segment lost 10 bases and the V segment lost 4 bases, leaving 4 bases of the junction unmatched. CDR3 amino acids: CASSSRGYEQFF. The CDR3, as DNA: TGTGCCAGCAGTTCCAGGGGGTACGAGCAGTTCTTC.

The chain employs TRBV5-6 and TRBJ1-2; 7 bases are a match to TRBD1. J was trimmed by 5 bases and V by 4 bases; bases with no gene match: 8. The V gene's germline CDR1 is SGHDT and CDR2 YYEEEE. The CDR3 is 14 amino acids. The CDR3: CASSLRQGSYGYTF. CDR3 in DNA: TGTGCCAGCAGCCTAAGACAGGGATCATATGGCTACACCTTC.